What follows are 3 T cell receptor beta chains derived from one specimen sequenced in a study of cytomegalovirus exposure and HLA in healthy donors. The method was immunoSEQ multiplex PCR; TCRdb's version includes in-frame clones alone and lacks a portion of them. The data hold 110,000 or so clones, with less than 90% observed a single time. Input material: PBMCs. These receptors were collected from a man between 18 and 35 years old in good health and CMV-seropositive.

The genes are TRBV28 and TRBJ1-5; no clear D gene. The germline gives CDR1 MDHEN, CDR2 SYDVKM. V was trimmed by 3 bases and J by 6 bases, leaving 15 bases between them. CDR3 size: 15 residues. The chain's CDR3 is CASSFNDMMSQPQHF. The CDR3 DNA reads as TGTGCCAGCAGTTTCAATGACATGATGAGTCAGCCCCAGCATTTT. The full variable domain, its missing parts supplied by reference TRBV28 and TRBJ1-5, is DVKVTQSSRYLVKRTGEKVFLECVQDMDHENMFWYRQDPGLGLRLIYFSYDVKMKEKGDIPEGYSVSREKKERFSLILESASTNQTSMYLCASSFNDMMSQPQHFGDGTRLSIL.

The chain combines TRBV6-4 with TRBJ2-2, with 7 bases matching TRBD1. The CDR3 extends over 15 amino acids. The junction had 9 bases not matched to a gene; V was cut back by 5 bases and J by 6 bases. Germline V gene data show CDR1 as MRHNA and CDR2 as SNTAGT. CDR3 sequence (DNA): TGTGCCAGCAGTCCCCGACAGGGTCTCGCCGGGGAGCTGTTTTTT. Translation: CASSPRQGLAGELFF.

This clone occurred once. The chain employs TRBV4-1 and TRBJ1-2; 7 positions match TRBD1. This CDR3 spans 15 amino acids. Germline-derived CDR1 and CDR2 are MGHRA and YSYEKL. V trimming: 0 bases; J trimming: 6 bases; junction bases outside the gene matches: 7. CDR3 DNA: TGCGCCAGCAGCCAAGATCCCCAGGGGGGCAATGGCTACACCTTC. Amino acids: CASSQDPQGGNGYTF.